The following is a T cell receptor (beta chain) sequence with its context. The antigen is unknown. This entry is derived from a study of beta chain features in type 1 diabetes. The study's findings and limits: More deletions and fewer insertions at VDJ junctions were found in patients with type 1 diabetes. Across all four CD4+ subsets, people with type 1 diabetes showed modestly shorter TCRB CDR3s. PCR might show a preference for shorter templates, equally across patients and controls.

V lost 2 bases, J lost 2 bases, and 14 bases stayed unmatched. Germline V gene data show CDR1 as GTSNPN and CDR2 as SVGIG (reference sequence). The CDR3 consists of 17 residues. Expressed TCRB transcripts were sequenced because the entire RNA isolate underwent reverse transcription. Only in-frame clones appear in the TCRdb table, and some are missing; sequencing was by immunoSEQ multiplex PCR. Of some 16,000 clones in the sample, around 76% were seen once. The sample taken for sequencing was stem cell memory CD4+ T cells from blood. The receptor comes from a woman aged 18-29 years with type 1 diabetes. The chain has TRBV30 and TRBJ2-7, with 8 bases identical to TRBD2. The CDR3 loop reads CAWSRGGRGKGTYEQYF. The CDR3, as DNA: TGTGCCTGGAGTCGGGGGGGCAGGGGAAAAGGGACCTACGAGCAGTACTTC.